A selection of T cell receptor beta chains follows, all from one sample in a study of early T cells in non-severe SARS-CoV-2 infection. TCRdb redid the calling of the 5' RACE reads with MiXCR, one entry per CDR3 protein. The sample carries approximately 64,000 distinct CDR3 sequences, over 20% recorded once. This specimen consisted of whole blood, obtained at baseline. These receptors came from an adult who was a healthcare worker with PCR-confirmed SARS-CoV-2 infection or an uninfected control (not recorded which). Each CDR3 is given with its conserved first and last residue. Fields, in order: CDR3 DNA, CDR3 protein, clone size, V gene, D gene, J gene. The D gene is left open where the match is weak. Clone size is shown for a subset of rows, as once, few, many or a class of expanded clone.

CDR3 DNA: TGCGCCAGCAGCACCCCACCCGGGACAGGGACTAACACTGAAGCTTTCTTT
CDR3 protein: CASSTPPGTGTNTEAFF
clone size: few
V gene: TRBV4-1
D gene: TRBD1
J gene: TRBJ1-1

CDR3 DNA: TGTGCCAGCAGTCGCGATGGGACTGAAGCTTTCTTT
CDR3 protein: CASSRDGTEAFF
clone size: NA
V gene: TRBV12-3/TRBV12-4
D gene: NA
J gene: TRBJ1-1

CDR3 DNA: TGCGCCAGCAGCCCGTGGCGGGGTGGTACAGATACGCAGTATTTT
CDR3 protein: CASSPWRGGTDTQYF
clone size: few
V gene: TRBV4-1
D gene: NA
J gene: TRBJ2-3

CDR3 DNA: TGTGCCAGCAGCTTGGCGGGACAGGCCGGCTACACCTTC
CDR3 protein: CASSLAGQAGYTF
clone size: NA
V gene: TRBV5-4
D gene: TRBD1
J gene: TRBJ1-2

CDR3 DNA: TGTGCCAGCTCACCGGGACTAGCGAACTACGAGCAGTACTTC
CDR3 protein: CASSPGLANYEQYF
clone size: NA
V gene: TRBV18
D gene: TRBD2
J gene: TRBJ2-7

CDR3 DNA: TGTGCCAGCTCACCACCGAGCCGTCCGAGCACTGAAGCTTTCTTT
CDR3 protein: CASSPPSRPSTEAFF
clone size: NA
V gene: TRBV18
D gene: NA
J gene: TRBJ1-1

CDR3 DNA: TGTGCCAGCAGTTTAGCGGCACTAGCGGGGGGGAGCTCCTACAATGAGCAGTTCTTC
CDR3 protein: CASSLAALAGGSSYNEQFF
clone size: few
V gene: TRBV12-3/TRBV12-4
D gene: TRBD2
J gene: TRBJ2-1

CDR3 DNA: TGCGCCAGCAGCATCCGGGACAGAGGCACAGATACGCAGTATTTT
CDR3 protein: CASSIRDRGTDTQYF
clone size: few
V gene: TRBV5-1
D gene: TRBD1
J gene: TRBJ2-3

CDR3 DNA: TGCAGTGCTAACGGACAGAAAGAGACCCAGTACTTC
CDR3 protein: CSANGQKETQYF
clone size: few
V gene: TRBV20-1
D gene: NA
J gene: TRBJ2-5

CDR3 DNA: TGTGCCAGCAGTGAAAGCTTTCGGGACAGGCCTATCTACACCTTC
CDR3 protein: CASSESFRDRPIYTF
clone size: NA
V gene: TRBV25-1
D gene: TRBD1
J gene: TRBJ1-2

CDR3 DNA: TGTGCCAGCAAAAGGGAGGGCGGGCCAGCCAATGAGCAGTTCTTC
CDR3 protein: CASKREGGPANEQFF
clone size: NA
V gene: TRBV6-1
D gene: TRBD2
J gene: TRBJ2-1

CDR3 DNA: TGTGCCAGCAGTGCCGACGGGCATCAGCCCCAGCATTTT
CDR3 protein: CASSADGHQPQHF
clone size: few
V gene: TRBV25-1
D gene: NA
J gene: TRBJ1-5

CDR3 DNA: TGTGCCAGCAGCTTAGCGCTCAGGGGGCGAGACACCATATATTTT
CDR3 protein: CASSLALRGRDTIYF
clone size: many
V gene: TRBV7-9
D gene: TRBD1
J gene: TRBJ1-3

CDR3 DNA: TGTGCCAGCAGCTTATTTCCGGGGGGAGAGACCCAGTACTTC
CDR3 protein: CASSLFPGGETQYF
clone size: NA
V gene: TRBV7-6
D gene: TRBD2
J gene: TRBJ2-5

CDR3 DNA: TGTGCCAGCAGCCCCCTCTCTCCCTCCTACAATGAGCAGTTCTTC
CDR3 protein: CASSPLSPSYNEQFF
clone size: NA
V gene: TRBV7-9
D gene: NA
J gene: TRBJ2-1

CDR3 DNA: TGTGCCAGCAGTTTAAGCGGGCAGGCGATTCACAATGAGCAGTTCTTC
CDR3 protein: CASSLSGQAIHNEQFF
clone size: few
V gene: TRBV12-3/TRBV12-4
D gene: NA
J gene: TRBJ2-1

CDR3 DNA: TGCGCCAGCAGCTTGGGATGGCAGGTTCGCACAGATACGCAGTATTTT
CDR3 protein: CASSLGWQVRTDTQYF
clone size: few
V gene: TRBV5-1
D gene: NA
J gene: TRBJ2-3

CDR3 DNA: TGTGCCAGCAGCTTGAAAAAGGAGGGCTACACCTTC
CDR3 protein: CASSLKKEGYTF
clone size: NA
V gene: TRBV5-6
D gene: NA
J gene: TRBJ1-2

CDR3 DNA: TGTGCCACCGGGCCCTGGGGAGAGACCCAGTACTTC
CDR3 protein: CATGPWGETQYF
clone size: many
V gene: TRBV19
D gene: NA
J gene: TRBJ2-5

CDR3 DNA: TGTGCCAGCAGCAAGGGGGGAGGGGCATGCACTGAAGCTTTCTTT
CDR3 protein: CASSKGGGACTEAFF
clone size: NA
V gene: TRBV21-1
D gene: NA
J gene: TRBJ1-1

CDR3 DNA: TGTGCCAGCAGCCCTGGGACCGTCTCCGAAGCTTTCTTT
CDR3 protein: CASSPGTVSEAFF
clone size: few
V gene: TRBV12-3/TRBV12-4
D gene: NA
J gene: TRBJ1-1

CDR3 DNA: TGTGCCAGTAGTGCCGGGACTAGGGGCGACGAGCAGTTCTTC
CDR3 protein: CASSAGTRGDEQFF
clone size: few
V gene: TRBV19
D gene: TRBD2
J gene: TRBJ2-1

CDR3 DNA: TGTGCCAGCAGCGAGGGACTTCTCGAAGGCACTGAAGCTTTCTTT
CDR3 protein: CASSEGLLEGTEAFF
clone size: many
V gene: TRBV9
D gene: NA
J gene: TRBJ1-1

CDR3 DNA: TGTGCCAGCAGTGAGGTATTTTCGGCCCTCCACTTT
CDR3 protein: CASSEVFSALHF
clone size: few
V gene: TRBV6-1
D gene: NA
J gene: TRBJ1-6

CDR3 DNA: TGTGCCAGCCGAGGGGGCAGGCAGAACACTGAAGCTTTCTTT
CDR3 protein: CASRGGRQNTEAFF
clone size: many
V gene: TRBV12-3/TRBV12-4
D gene: TRBD1
J gene: TRBJ1-1

CDR3 DNA: TGTGCCATCGGCTCGGATAGGGAGACCCAGTACTTC
CDR3 protein: CAIGSDRETQYF
clone size: few
V gene: TRBV10-3
D gene: NA
J gene: TRBJ2-5

CDR3 DNA: TGTGCCAGCAGCTCGATGGTAGCGGGGGCAGATACGCAGTATTTT
CDR3 protein: CASSSMVAGADTQYF
clone size: few
V gene: TRBV11-2
D gene: TRBD2
J gene: TRBJ2-3

CDR3 DNA: TGCAGCTCCGCTGAAGGGACCGACGAGCAGTACTTC
CDR3 protein: CSSAEGTDEQYF
clone size: NA
V gene: TRBV29-1
D gene: NA
J gene: TRBJ2-7

CDR3 DNA: TGTGCCAGCAGCTTACAAACAGATACGCAGTATTTT
CDR3 protein: CASSLQTDTQYF
clone size: NA
V gene: TRBV7-9
D gene: NA
J gene: TRBJ2-3

CDR3 DNA: TGTGCCAGCAGCTTAGCGGTTCCCCCCTATGGCTACACCTTC
CDR3 protein: CASSLAVPPYGYTF
clone size: NA
V gene: TRBV7-8
D gene: NA
J gene: TRBJ1-2

CDR3 DNA: TGCAGTGCAAGTTTAAGTGCTGGAGGAGGGGCTGAAGCTTTCTTT
CDR3 protein: CSASLSAGGGAEAFF
clone size: NA
V gene: TRBV20-1
D gene: NA
J gene: TRBJ1-1

CDR3 DNA: TGCAGCGCTGTGACGGAGAATGAAAAACTGTTTTTT
CDR3 protein: CSAVTENEKLFF
clone size: NA
V gene: TRBV29-1
D gene: NA
J gene: TRBJ1-4

CDR3 DNA: TGCGCCAGCAGAATGGAGACAAAAGCTTTCTTT
CDR3 protein: CASRMETKAFF
clone size: few
V gene: TRBV5-1
D gene: NA
J gene: TRBJ1-1

CDR3 DNA: TGTGCCGGAGGGGACACTGAAGCTTTCTTT
CDR3 protein: CAGGDTEAFF
clone size: few
V gene: TRBV30
D gene: NA
J gene: TRBJ1-1

CDR3 DNA: TGTGCCTGGAGCAGGAGGGCAAACAATGAGCAGTTCTTC
CDR3 protein: CAWSRRANNEQFF
clone size: NA
V gene: TRBV30
D gene: NA
J gene: TRBJ2-1

CDR3 DNA: TGTGCCAGCAGCTTAAGGGGACAGGGGTCTCAGGCCAAAAACATTCAGTACTTC
CDR3 protein: CASSLRGQGSQAKNIQYF
clone size: few
V gene: TRBV7-8
D gene: TRBD1
J gene: TRBJ2-4

CDR3 DNA: TGTGCCAGCAGCTCGGGGCGGGGATACACAGATACGCAGTATTTT
CDR3 protein: CASSSGRGYTDTQYF
clone size: NA
V gene: TRBV5-4
D gene: NA
J gene: TRBJ2-3

CDR3 DNA: TGTGCCAGCAGCCCGGGGACCATCTCCCAAGAGACCCAGTACTTC
CDR3 protein: CASSPGTISQETQYF
clone size: many
V gene: TRBV7-8
D gene: NA
J gene: TRBJ2-5

CDR3 DNA: TGTGCCAGCTCAACGACCGATCTCAATGAGCAGTTCTTC
CDR3 protein: CASSTTDLNEQFF
clone size: few
V gene: TRBV18
D gene: NA
J gene: TRBJ2-1

CDR3 DNA: TGCAGTGCCCTAGACAGAGAAGCTTTCTTT
CDR3 protein: CSALDREAFF
clone size: once
V gene: TRBV20-1
D gene: NA
J gene: TRBJ1-1

CDR3 DNA: TGTGCCAGCAGTTCGGGGAATAATTCACCCCTCCACTTT
CDR3 protein: CASSSGNNSPLHF
clone size: NA
V gene: TRBV27
D gene: NA
J gene: TRBJ1-6

CDR3 DNA: TGTGCCAGCAGCTTATATGGGACAGGGGAAATGAATGAGCAGTTCTTC
CDR3 protein: CASSLYGTGEMNEQFF
clone size: few
V gene: TRBV11-3
D gene: TRBD1
J gene: TRBJ2-1

CDR3 DNA: TGTGCCTGGAGTTTTCCGGGGACCAGGACCGGGGAGCTGTTTTTT
CDR3 protein: CAWSFPGTRTGELFF
clone size: NA
V gene: TRBV30
D gene: NA
J gene: TRBJ2-2

CDR3 DNA: TGTGCCAGCAGCTCCACAGATACGCAGTATTTT
CDR3 protein: CASSSTDTQYF
clone size: few
V gene: TRBV7-8
D gene: NA
J gene: TRBJ2-3

CDR3 DNA: TGTGCCAGCAGTCGCCGGACAGACGATGGCTACACCTTC
CDR3 protein: CASSRRTDDGYTF
clone size: NA
V gene: TRBV3-1
D gene: NA
J gene: TRBJ1-2

CDR3 DNA: TGTGCCAGCAGTAACCTGGGGGGCAACTACGAGCAGTACTTC
CDR3 protein: CASSNLGGNYEQYF
clone size: NA
V gene: TRBV27
D gene: NA
J gene: TRBJ2-7

CDR3 DNA: TGCAGTGCGCCCCGAGACAGATTCCTCAACTATGGCTACACCTTC
CDR3 protein: CSAPRDRFLNYGYTF
clone size: NA
V gene: TRBV20-1
D gene: NA
J gene: TRBJ1-2

CDR3 DNA: TGTGCCAGCAGTGAATCGGGGGTCCCTGGAGAGACCCAGTACTTC
CDR3 protein: CASSESGVPGETQYF
clone size: many
V gene: TRBV25-1
D gene: NA
J gene: TRBJ2-5